The TCR beta chain under discussion was sequenced for a study of cytomegalovirus exposure and HLA in healthy donors. Study conclusions and caveats: Association of 15,000 to 20,000 TCR beta sequences with HLA alleles was found at 0.05 false discovery rate in a later analysis.

Vbeta (60) and Jbeta (13) primers were used in the PCR. Libraries were prepared by immunoSEQ multiplex PCR; TCRdb keeps only in-frame clonotypes and omits some of them. The data hold more than 95,000 clones, with approximately 77% observed a single time. In the case of this clone: The antigen is not known.

Sequencing was carried out using PBMCs. The receptor was isolated from a man aged 50-60 years in good health and CMV-seropositive.

CDR3 residues: CASSDKGLQGGKLFF. As DNA, the CDR3 is TGTGCCAGCAGTGACAAGGGACTGCAGGGTGGAAAACTGTTTTTT. This chain links TRBV6-1 with TRBJ1-4, with D possibly TRBD1 on 5 matching bases. V was clipped by 3 bases and J by 10 bases, with 18 bases between them. The CDR3 is made up of 15 amino acids. From germline, CDR1 is MNHNS and CDR2 SASEGT.